This is a list of T cell receptor beta chains from one sample in a study of identical twins. TCRdb itself ran the 5' RACE reads through MiXCR, one entry per CDR3 protein. Here the sample spans hundreds of thousands of distinct CDR3 sequences, 20% to 25% being singletons. These same data were also listed under a study on T cells expressing NK-cell markers.

The sequenced sample was CD4+ T cells sorted from blood. These receptors were taken from a young woman in good health. Both conserved end residues are part of each CDR3. Each record gives: D gene, clone size, J gene, V gene, CDR3 DNA, CDR3 protein. The D gene is left open where the match is weak. Size is omitted from some rows. Given values are once, few, many or a class for expanded clones.

NA,NA,TRBJ1-6,TRBV20-1,TGCAGTGCCCGGCATAGGGCCGCTTCACCCCTCCACTTT,CSARHRAASPLHF
TRBD2,NA,TRBJ2-1,TRBV4-3,TGCGCCAGCAGCCAAGAGTCGACTAGCGGATACAATGAGCAGTTCTTC,CASSQESTSGYNEQFF
TRBD1,few,TRBJ2-4,TRBV5-1,TGCGCCAGCACCATCGCAGGGGGCGTTTTTTCCATTCAGTACTTC,CASTIAGGVFSIQYF
NA,NA,TRBJ2-5,TRBV18,TGTGCCAGCTCACCTAATGGGCAAGAGACCCAGTACTTC,CASSPNGQETQYF
NA,few,TRBJ1-6,TRBV20-1,TGCAGTGCCCCACAGGGCCCGTCCTCACCCCTCCACTTT,CSAPQGPSSPLHF
TRBD2,NA,TRBJ2-4,TRBV6-1,TGTGCCAGCAGTGCGGGACTAGCGGGATTAGCCAAAAACATTCAGTACTTC,CASSAGLAGLAKNIQYF
TRBD2,NA,TRBJ2-7,TRBV6-1,TGTGCCAGCAGTCGGCAGCGGGGGGTCTACGAGCAGTACTTC,CASSRQRGVYEQYF
NA,few,TRBJ1-6,TRBV12-5,TGTGCTAGTGGGGTCCGTACAGGGAACTCACCCCTCCACTTT,CASGVRTGNSPLHF
NA,few,TRBJ1-1,TRBV25-1,TGTGCCAGTAGGTCAGGGGTGAACACTGAAGCTTTCTTT,CASRSGVNTEAFF
NA,NA,TRBJ2-3,TRBV7-2,TGTGCCAGCAGCGGACGGGGTGGAGATACGCAGTATTTT,CASSGRGGDTQYF
NA,NA,TRBJ2-3,TRBV12-3/TRBV12-4,TGTGCCAGCAGTAGCCTGTTTATCACAGATACGCAGTATTTT,CASSSLFITDTQYF
NA,few,TRBJ1-2,TRBV5-1,TGCGCCAGCAGCTTGGGGGTGAGCTATGGCTACACCTTC,CASSLGVSYGYTF
NA,NA,TRBJ2-7,TRBV20-1,TGCAGTGCTAGAGCCACCAGCGGAAATTTACCTTACGAGCAGTACTTC,CSARATSGNLPYEQYF
NA,few,TRBJ2-4,TRBV6-6,TGTGCCAGCAGGGGTCAGGGAATTGACATTCAGTACTTC,CASRGQGIDIQYF
TRBD2,once,TRBJ2-1,TRBV9,TGTGCCAGCAGCGTTGGCGGGAGCAATGAGCAGTTCTTC,CASSVGGSNEQFF
NA,NA,TRBJ1-4,TRBV13,TGTGCCAGCAGCCCTACCGGGGGCGGTGAAAAACTGTTTTTT,CASSPTGGGEKLFF
TRBD2,NA,TRBJ2-2,TRBV11-2,TGTGCCAGCAGCCCCCTGGGCGGGAGTCCTGGCGGGGAGCTGTTTTTT,CASSPLGGSPGGELFF
NA,few,TRBJ1-1,TRBV10-3,TGTGCCACTTGCCCTCAGGGTTATACTGAAGCTTTCTTT,CATCPQGYTEAFF
NA,few,TRBJ2-2,TRBV12-3/TRBV12-4,TGTGCCAGCAGTCCCCGGGACTCCCTCCCGCCACTTAACACCGGGGAGCTGTTTTTT,CASSPRDSLPPLNTGELFF
NA,NA,TRBJ2-1,TRBV12-3/TRBV12-4,TGTGCCAGCAAAGGATCCTTCTACAATGAGCAGTTCTTC,CASKGSFYNEQFF
TRBD1,NA,TRBJ2-2,TRBV10-3,TGTGCCATCAGCGACCCCACAGGGGTGAGCGGGGAGCTGTTTTTT,CAISDPTGVSGELFF
TRBD2,NA,TRBJ2-1,TRBV10-2,TGCGCCAGCAGCCGAGCGGGAGTTGGGGTCAATGAGCAGTTCTTC,CASSRAGVGVNEQFF
NA,NA,TRBJ2-1,TRBV2,TGTGCCAGCCTCGGTAGCAGCTCCTACAATGAGCAGTTCTTC,CASLGSSSYNEQFF
NA,NA,TRBJ2-3,TRBV15,TGTGCCACCAGCATATTAACAGATACGCAGTATTTT,CATSILTDTQYF
NA,few,TRBJ2-7,TRBV3-1,TGTGCCAGCAGCCAAGCCAGGAGCTCCTACGAGCAGTACTTC,CASSQARSSYEQYF
NA,few,TRBJ2-7,TRBV6-2/TRBV6-3,TGTGCCAGCGAACGGGAGTACCAAGCCGAGCAGTACTTC,CASEREYQAEQYF
NA,NA,TRBJ2-5,TRBV10-3,TGTGCCATCAGTAAGACAAGCCAAGAGACCCAGTACTTC,CAISKTSQETQYF
NA,NA,TRBJ2-2,TRBV4-1,TGCGCCAGCCTTCGGGGAGGGGGTGGCACCGGGGAGCTGTTTTTT,CASLRGGGGTGELFF
TRBD1,NA,TRBJ1-5,TRBV10-3,TGTGCCACGAAATCTATTACAGGGGCGCATCAGCCCCAGCATTTT,CATKSITGAHQPQHF
NA,many,TRBJ2-1,TRBV7-8,TGTGCCAGCAGCTTGGGGGGCTACGGTGAGCAGTTCTTC,CASSLGGYGEQFF
TRBD2,NA,TRBJ2-1,TRBV4-3,TGCGCCAGCAGCCAAGATGCAGCGGGAGGAAACAATGAGCAGTTCTTC,CASSQDAAGGNNEQFF
NA,few,TRBJ2-7,TRBV12-3/TRBV12-4,TGTGCCAGCAGGCCCCGGGGTAACTACGAGCAGTACTTC,CASRPRGNYEQYF
NA,NA,TRBJ1-2,TRBV29-1,TGCAGCGTCCCCGAGGGGAGAGGCTACACCTTC,CSVPEGRGYTF
NA,few,TRBJ2-1,TRBV29-1,TGCAGCGCCTCACTCGGGAGAACGCTTTACTCCTACAATGAGCAGTTCTTC,CSASLGRTLYSYNEQFF
TRBD1,NA,TRBJ2-3,TRBV18,TGTGCCATCAAGACGGACAGGGTGACAGATACGCAGTATTTT,CAIKTDRVTDTQYF
NA,few,TRBJ2-1,TRBV28,TGTGCCAGCAAGGAGGGGGCAAGGAATGAGCAGTTCTTC,CASKEGARNEQFF
NA,NA,TRBJ2-3,TRBV12-3/TRBV12-4,TGTGCCAGCAGTTTTATCCTGGTCGGAACAGATACGCAGTATTTT,CASSFILVGTDTQYF
TRBD2,few,TRBJ2-2,TRBV7-2,TGTGCCAGCAGGCCCGGGGGGGGGCGTGCTCTATCCGGGGAGCTGTTTTTT,CASRPGGGRALSGELFF
NA,NA,TRBJ2-2,TRBV5-5,TGTGCCAGCAGCGGGGACACCTCGAGGACCGGGGAGCTGTTTTTT,CASSGDTSRTGELFF
TRBD2,NA,TRBJ2-3,TRBV9,TGTGCCAGCAGCGCCCGAAGCGGGACCACAGATACGCAGTATTTT,CASSARSGTTDTQYF
TRBD2,NA,TRBJ2-1,TRBV7-2,TGTGCCAGCAGCTTAGCGCGACGGGGAGGGCGGGAGCAGTTCTTC,CASSLARRGGREQFF
NA,NA,TRBJ1-4,TRBV5-1,TGCGCCAGCAAGAGACACACTGCAACTAATGAAAAACTGTTTTTT,CASKRHTATNEKLFF
NA,NA,TRBJ2-1,TRBV11-2,TGTGCCAGCAGCTTTACCCAGGGGTCCGGGAACTACAATGAGCAGTTCTTC,CASSFTQGSGNYNEQFF
NA,NA,TRBJ2-3,TRBV10-1,TGCGCCAGCAGTGAGACGAGGGAGGGCACAGATACGCAGTATTTT,CASSETREGTDTQYF
NA,NA,TRBJ2-5,TRBV27,TGTGCCAGCGGGATGAGGACAGCAACTCAAGAGACCCAGTACTTC,CASGMRTATQETQYF
TRBD2,few,TRBJ2-1,TRBV20-1,TGCAGTGCTAGAGATCTACCAACAGGACTAGCGGGCAACAATGAGCAGTTCTTC,CSARDLPTGLAGNNEQFF
NA,NA,TRBJ2-2,TRBV12-3/TRBV12-4,TGTGCCAGCAGTTTGATCCGCGGGAGGGAGCTGTTTTTT,CASSLIRGRELFF
NA,NA,TRBJ2-3,TRBV11-2,TGTGCCAGCAGCCAATCCCCCACCGGGACCCACACAGATACGCAGTATTTT,CASSQSPTGTHTDTQYF
NA,few,TRBJ1-1,TRBV5-1,TGCGCCAGCAGCTTGGAGGCAGCGAACACTGAAGCTTTCTTT,CASSLEAANTEAFF
NA,few,TRBJ2-1,TRBV9,TGTGCCAGCAGCCATGAGGGTACGCCCAAATCCTACAATGAGCAGTTCTTC,CASSHEGTPKSYNEQFF
NA,NA,TRBJ2-7,TRBV28,TGTGCCAGCAGCCCCGGGCCCCAGCCCAACGAGCAGTACTTC,CASSPGPQPNEQYF